A single sample gave rise to the 32 T cell receptor beta chains below, sequenced in a study of blood T cell repertoires in COVID-19. Here immunoSEQ multiplex PCR was the method, and the copy in TCRdb shows in-frame clones only, minus some. The sample has around 500,000 clones, around 85% seen once. The sequenced sample consisted of peripheral blood. Receptors originate from a human donor in a cohort sampled during active COVID-19.

The count of this clone is one. The gene calls are TRBV4-1 and TRBJ2-7; 8 nucleotides line up with TRBD2. Germline CDR1 reads MGHRA; CDR2 reads YSYEKL. V was pared by 2 bases and J by 7 bases, with 19 bases of the junction left unmatched. The CDR3 consists of 18 residues. The CDR3 DNA follows: TGCGCCAGCAGCCAATCCCTCGGTTTAGCGGGACATTTAATAGAGCAGTACTTC. It encodes CASSQSLGLAGHLIEQYF.

The chain joins TRBV9 to TRBJ2-5; D gene uncertain. Per germline, CDR1 SGDLS and CDR2 YYNGEE. Trimming shortened V by 3 bases and J by 7 bases, and 13 bases separated the two germline ends. This CDR3 region has 13 residues. CDR3 amino acids: CASSATIRGTQYF. CDR3 nucleotides: TGTGCCAGCAGCGCCACCATCAGAGGGACCCAGTACTTC.

The chain combines TRBV7-2 with TRBJ1-2, with a possible D match to TRBD1 (6 bases). Germline V gene lookup returns CDR1 SGHTA and CDR2 FQGNSA. Trimming removed 3 bases at V and 2 bases at J, with 10 bases between. This CDR3 spans 14 amino acids. The CDR3 DNA is TGTGCCAGCAGCTTGGGTCAGGGGAACTATGGCTACACCTTC. Translation gives CASSLGQGNYGYTF.

The chain carries TRBV6-1 and TRBJ2-5; 16 bases align to TRBD2. The CDR3 is 19 residues long. The J segment lost 5 bases and the V segment lost 1 base, leaving 10 bases of the junction unmatched. The V gene's germline CDR1 is MNHNS and CDR2 SASEGT. The CDR3 loop is CASSEVPGLAGGPPETQYF. As DNA, the CDR3 is TGTGCCAGCAGTGAAGTACCGGGACTAGCGGGAGGGCCTCCGGAGACCCAGTACTTC.

V and J are TRBV5-4 and TRBJ1-6, with a possible D match to TRBD1 (6 bases). V lost 1 base and J lost 7, with 15 bases in between. CDR3 length: 16 residues. The germline V gene encodes CDR1 SGHNT and CDR2 YYREEE (reference sequence). For the CDR3, the DNA is TGTGCCAGCAGCTTGCCCGGGGGGGCTGACAATTCACCCCTCCACTTT. Its protein is CASSLPGGADNSPLHF.

This rearrangement joins TRBV19 to TRBJ1-5; D gene ambiguous. The CDR3 is 15 amino acids. Looked up from germline, CDR1 is LNHDA and CDR2 is SQIVND (reference sequence). The V end lost 0 bases, the J end lost 3 bases, and 9 bases lay between the germline ends. In nucleotides, the CDR3 is TGTGCCAGTAGTATAGATCAACAGCCCAATCAGCCCCAGCATTTT. Amino acids: CASSIDQQPNQPQHF.

V usage is TRBV12-3 or TRBV12-4 and J usage is TRBJ1-3, with D uncertain. V was shortened by 2 bases and J by 5 bases, with 7 bases between the two germline ends. The length of the CDR3 is 13 residues. CDR3 DNA: TGTGCCAGCAGTTTAAACAACCGAAACACCATATATTTT. It encodes CASSLNNRNTIYF.

This chain joins TRBV11-2 and TRBJ2-2; 9 nucleotides align to TRBD2. The CDR3 has 15 residues. Per the germline V gene, CDR1 is SGHAT and CDR2 is FQNNGV. V was clipped by 5 bases and J by 3 bases; unmatched bases: 4. This chain's CDR3 is CASSKREAYTGELFF. CDR3 nucleotide sequence: TGTGCCAGCAGCAAGCGGGAGGCGTACACCGGGGAGCTGTTTTTT.

This clone has a single count. The J gene is TRBJ2-5, the V gene TRBV3-1 (or the pseudogene TRBV3-2); 9 bases agree with TRBD1. CDR3 length: 16 amino acids. The V gene end was trimmed by 4 bases and the J gene end by 2 bases; junction bases not matched to a gene: 8. Germline CDR1 reads LGHDT; CDR2 reads YNNKEL (reference sequence). CDR3 loop: CASSPEPGQGQETQYF. DNA for the CDR3: TGTGCCAGCAGCCCCGAACCGGGACAGGGTCAAGAGACCCAGTACTTC.

The chain links TRBV11-1 to TRBJ2-1; 14 nucleotides align to TRBD2. CDR1 is SGHAT and CDR2 is FQDESV in the germline V gene (reference sequence). The CDR3 consists of 16 residues. The J segment lost 10 bases and the V segment lost 4 bases, leaving 9 bases of the junction unmatched. As DNA, the CDR3 is TGTGCCAGCAGCTACACCGGGACTAGCGGGGGAGGAGAGCAGTTCTTC. This encodes CASSYTGTSGGGEQFF.

The chain is built from TRBV11-2 and TRBJ2-2, with D perhaps TRBD2 (6 bases). V was clipped by 1 base and J by 5 bases, with 11 bases between them. Germline CDR1 and CDR2: SGHAT and FQNNGV. The CDR3 totals 15 residues. The CDR3 protein is CASSLAGVRTGELFF. The CDR3 DNA sequence: TGTGCCAGCAGCTTAGCGGGAGTGAGAACCGGGGAGCTGTTTTTT.

CDR3 sequence reads: CASSLAYSGNTIYF. The CDR3, as DNA: TGTGCCAGCAGCTTAGCCTACTCTGGAAACACCATATATTTT. The V call is TRBV11-2, the J call TRBJ1-3; D unresolved. The germline V gene has CDR1 SGHAT and CDR2 FQNNGV. V lost 1 base, J lost 0 bases, and 4 bases lay in between. This CDR3 has 14 amino acids.

The chain links TRBV30 to TRBJ1-6, with a weak D call TRBD1 (5 bases). Deletions cut 1 base from V and 5 bases from J, with 6 bases between. The CDR3 runs 13 residues. Germline-derived CDR1 and CDR2 are GTSNPN and SVGIG (reference sequence). CDR3 region: CAWSGQNNSPLHF. In DNA form, the CDR3 reads TGTGCCTGGAGTGGACAGAATAATTCACCCCTCCACTTT.

Only a few counts were recorded for this clone. The chain employs TRBV5-5 and TRBJ2-3; TRBD2 agrees at 7 bases. CDR1 is SGHKS and CDR2 is YYEKEE in the germline V gene (reference sequence). The trim removed 3 bases at V and 2 bases at J, leaving 9 bases unmatched. The CDR3 runs to 16 residues. CDR3 sequence: CASSSAPSGSTDTQYF. In DNA, the CDR3 is TGTGCCAGCAGCTCAGCCCCTAGCGGATCCACAGATACGCAGTATTTT.

The chain couples TRBV29-1 to TRBJ1-1; D possibly corresponds to TRBD1 (6 bases). The CDR3 extends over 14 amino acids. Germline-derived CDR1 and CDR2 are SQVTM and ANQGSEA. V lost 7 bases and J 0 bases, leaving 15 bases between the germline ends. The CDR3 reads CSGRDGTLNTEAFF. CDR3 DNA sequence: TGCAGCGGCCGCGACGGGACACTGAACACTGAAGCTTTCTTT.

This clone was observed a single time. V and J are TRBV11-2 and TRBJ1-1; maybe TRBD1 (6 bases). Germline V gene data show CDR1 as SGHAT and CDR2 as FQNNGV. The CDR3 has 18 amino acids. The V gene lost 1 base and the J gene lost 0 bases, with 18 bases spanning the gap. The CDR3 region is CASSLAAGASTMNTEAFF. CDR3 coding DNA: TGTGCCAGCAGCTTAGCGGCAGGGGCCTCGACGATGAACACTGAAGCTTTCTTT.

The V gene is TRBV18, the J gene TRBJ2-5, with 9 bases fitting TRBD2. The CDR3 extends over 16 amino acids. The germline V gene encodes CDR1 KGHSH and CDR2 LQKENI. V lost 0 bases and J lost 4; bases outside the gene matches: 6. The CDR3 DNA is TGTGCCAGCTCACCACCGAGGCGGGAGGGCTCAGAGACCCAGTACTTC. Translation: CASSPPRREGSETQYF. The full variable domain, its missing parts supplied by reference TRBV18 and TRBJ2-5, is NAGVMQNPRHLVRRRGQEARLRCSPMKGHSHVYWYRQLPEEGLKFMVYLQKENIIDESGMPKERFSAEFPKEGPSILRIQQVVRGDSAAYFCASSPPRREGSETQYFGPGTRLLVL.

V gene TRBV3-1 (or the pseudogene TRBV3-2) combines with J gene TRBJ2-7, with 7 positions matching TRBD1. Germline CDR1 and CDR2: LGHDT and YNNKEL (reference sequence). The CDR3 spans 15 residues. Unmatched junction bases numbered 12, after V lost 5 bases and J lost 5 bases. In DNA form, the CDR3 reads TGTGCCAGCAGCTTAACCCGGGACAGTTTCCACGAGCAGTACTTC. Protein sequence: CASSLTRDSFHEQYF.

The J gene is TRBJ2-1, the V gene TRBV6-5; TRBD2 agrees at 11 bases. The trim removed 2 bases at V and 9 bases at J, leaving 6 bases unmatched. This CDR3 region has 15 residues. CDR1 MNHEY and CDR2 SVGAGI come from the germline V gene. The CDR3 DNA reads TGTGCCAGCAGTTACCTAGCGGGAGGTCCTCCTGAGCAGTTCTTC. This codes for CASSYLAGGPPEQFF.

The CDR3 coding sequence is TGTGCCAGCAGCCAACACAGGGATCAGCCCCAGCATTTT. Protein sequence: CASSQHRDQPQHF. The chain uses TRBV13 and TRBJ1-5, with a tentative D call TRBD1 (6 bases). Germline-derived CDR1 and CDR2 are PRHDT and FYEKMQ (reference sequence). The V end lost 5 bases, the J end lost 5 bases, and 10 bases lay between the germline ends. The CDR3 runs to 13 residues. Looking up the rest from reference TRBV13 and TRBJ1-5 gives the full variable domain: AAGVIQSPRHLIKEKRETATLKCYPIPRHDTVYWYQQGPGQDPQFLISFYEKMQSDKGSIPDRFSAQQFSDYHSELNMSSLELGDSALYFCASSQHRDQPQHFGDGTRLSIL.

The chain joins TRBV10-2 to TRBJ1-6, with D perhaps TRBD1 (6 bases). The CDR3 length is 16 residues. Deletions cut 2 bases from V and 2 bases from J, with 10 bases between. Germline V lookup: CDR1 WSHSY, CDR2 SAAADI. The CDR3 DNA reads TGCGCCAGCAGTGAGCCCGGACAGCCCTATAATTCACCCCTCCACTTT. This encodes CASSEPGQPYNSPLHF.

The V call is TRBV3-1 (or the pseudogene TRBV3-2), the J call TRBJ1-4; D perhaps matches TRBD1 (6 bases). V was shortened by 3 bases and J by 8 bases, with 13 bases between the two germline ends. Germline-derived CDR1 and CDR2 are LGHDT and YNNKEL (reference sequence). CDR3 length equals 14 residues. CDR3 nucleotides: TGTGCCAGCAGCCAGGGGACACGGAAGGAAAAACTGTTTTTT. Protein product: CASSQGTRKEKLFF.

This clone was seen only a few times. The chain has TRBV19 and TRBJ2-5, with D perhaps matching TRBD2 (5 bases). The CDR3 sequence is 13 residues long. Trimming took off 6 bases at V and 5 bases at J, with 13 bases between the two ends. In germline, CDR1 is LNHDA, CDR2 SQIVND (reference sequence). CDR3 sequence (DNA): TGTGCCAGTAGGTTAGTAGCGACGGAGACCCAGTACTTC. Translation: CASRLVATETQYF.

V and J are TRBV4-2 and TRBJ1-2; 7 positions agree with TRBD1. V lost 6 bases and J lost 0; bases outside the gene matches: 16. The CDR3 is 18 amino acids. The germline CDR1 and CDR2 sequences are LGHNA and YNFKEQ. In DNA form, the CDR3 reads TGTGCCAGCAGACGCGAAGTGGGGACAGTTGGCCCTAACTATGGCTACACCTTC. Translation gives CASRREVGTVGPNYGYTF.

This chain joins TRBV12-3 or TRBV12-4 and TRBJ1-1; 9 bases are shared with TRBD1. The CDR3 extends over 13 amino acids. Trimming removed 2 bases from V and 10 bases from J; junction bases left unmatched: 5. CDR3 nucleotides: TGTGCCAGCAGTTTACGGGACAGGGTTCCAGCTTTCTTT. This translates into CASSLRDRVPAFF.

The genes are TRBV3-1 (or the pseudogene TRBV3-2) and TRBJ1-4; 9 bases are a match to TRBD1. Germline lookup yields CDR1 LGHDT and CDR2 YNNKEL (reference sequence). The junction had 4 bases not matched to a gene; V was cut back by 5 bases and J by 3 bases. The CDR3 loop spans 15 amino acids. CDR3 loop: CASSGTGQSNEKLFF. CDR3 coding DNA: TGTGCCAGCAGCGGGACAGGGCAATCTAATGAAAAACTGTTTTTT.

The J gene is TRBJ2-3, the V gene TRBV5-8, with TRBD2 identical over 7 bases. CDR1 is SGHTS and CDR2 is YDEGEE in the germline V gene. The CDR3 is 14 residues long. Trimming took 0 bases from V and 7 from J; bases not matched to a gene: 5. The CDR3 sequence is CASSLAGGVNTQYF. DNA of the CDR3: TGTGCCAGCAGCTTGGCGGGAGGAGTGAATACGCAGTATTTT.

This chain connects TRBV28 to TRBJ2-2; 9 positions agree with TRBD2. J gave up 11 bases and V 1 base, and 5 bases lay outside the gene matches. CDR3 length equals 14 residues. Germline-derived CDR1 and CDR2 are MDHEN and SYDVKM. CDR3 nucleotides: TGTGCCAGCAGTTTATTAACTAGCGGGTCCGAGCTGTTTTTT. It codes for CASSLLTSGSELFF.

The genes are TRBV5-4 and TRBJ1-6, with D possibly matching TRBD1 (5 bases). In germline, CDR1 is SGHNT, CDR2 YYREEE (reference sequence). Trimming stripped 4 bases from V and 3 bases from J, with 14 bases between. This CDR3 comprises 16 residues. CDR3 bases: TGTGCCAGCAGCACCGCCCAGGGAAACTATAATTCACCCCTCCACTTT. This gives the protein CASSTAQGNYNSPLHF.

The chain couples TRBV4-3 to TRBJ2-1; perhaps TRBD1 as D (5 bases). The CDR3 length is 15 residues. Germline V gene sequence: CDR1 LGHNA, CDR2 YSLEER. V was shortened by 0 bases and J by 2 bases, with 8 bases between the two germline ends. The DNA for the CDR3 is TGCGCCAGCAGCCAAGATGGGGCTACCTACAATGAGCAGTTCTTC. Translation: CASSQDGATYNEQFF.

The chain is built from TRBV7-2 and TRBJ2-3, with 9 bases matching TRBD1. The CDR3 has 14 residues. V lost 5 bases and J lost 8; bases outside the gene matches: 8. CDR1 and CDR2 (germline): SGHTA, FQGNSA. CDR3 loop: CASSPTGGGRTQYF. DNA of the CDR3: TGTGCCAGCAGCCCTACAGGGGGCGGGCGTACGCAGTATTTT.

The V gene is TRBV15, the J gene TRBJ1-3, with D perhaps TRBD1 (6 bases). The V gene lost 5 bases and the J gene lost 0 bases, with 11 bases spanning the gap. The CDR3 sequence is 15 residues long. CDR1 and CDR2 from the germline V gene are LNHNV and YYDKDF (reference sequence). CDR3 amino acids: CATSLMTGSGNTIYF. CDR3 DNA sequence: TGTGCCACCAGCCTGATGACAGGCTCTGGAAACACCATATATTTT.